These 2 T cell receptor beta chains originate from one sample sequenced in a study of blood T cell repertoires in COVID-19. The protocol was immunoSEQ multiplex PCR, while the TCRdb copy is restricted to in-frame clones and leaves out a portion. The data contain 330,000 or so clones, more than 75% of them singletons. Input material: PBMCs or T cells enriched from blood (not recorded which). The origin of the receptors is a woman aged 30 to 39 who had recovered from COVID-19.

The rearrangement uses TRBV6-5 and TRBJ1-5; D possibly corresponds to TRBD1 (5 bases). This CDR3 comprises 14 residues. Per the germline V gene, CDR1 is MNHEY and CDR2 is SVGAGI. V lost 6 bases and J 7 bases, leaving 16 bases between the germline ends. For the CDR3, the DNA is TGTGCCAGCAGAATCAGTGGGGCTGGACAGCCCCAGCATTTT. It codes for CASRISGAGQPQHF.

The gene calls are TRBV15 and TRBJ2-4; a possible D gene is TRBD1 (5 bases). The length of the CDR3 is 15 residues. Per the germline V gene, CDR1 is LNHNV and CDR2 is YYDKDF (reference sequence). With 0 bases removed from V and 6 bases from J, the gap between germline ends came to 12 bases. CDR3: CATSRDLGRVNIQYF. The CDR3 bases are TGTGCCACCAGCAGAGATTTGGGCAGGGTAAACATTCAGTACTTC.